This is a list of T cell receptor beta chains from one sample in a study of identical twins. TCRdb analysed the 5' RACE reads with MiXCR anew, one entry per CDR3 protein. In the table there are some 600,000 distinct CDR3 sequences, under 8.5% of which are singletons. This sample was shared with a second study, whose subject was yellow fever vaccine responses in identical twins.

The sample taken for sequencing was PBMCs. Receptors originate from a woman aged 18-29 years in good health. Each CDR3 is given with its conserved first and last residue.

J,V,CDR3
TRBJ2-3,TRBV7-9,CASSPGLSEYF
TRBJ1-1,TRBV2,CASSESGAGTEAFF
TRBJ2-3,TRBV7-6,CASSLRGAGDTQYF
TRBJ2-3,TRBV3-1,CASSLAGADWGTDTQYF
TRBJ2-4,TRBV3-1,CASSTGTSGGIAKNIQYF
TRBJ2-6,TRBV10-2,CASSEVAGFSGANVLTF
TRBJ2-5,TRBV4-1,CASSQESGGPQYF
TRBJ2-2,TRBV4-2,CASSQDIERHTVELFF
TRBJ2-7,TRBV2,CASRIAGAGEQYF
TRBJ2-5,TRBV29-1,CSVVNSQETQYF
TRBJ2-3,TRBV7-9,CASQFPSGNLLDTQYF
TRBJ2-3,TRBV24-1,CATSDPSGPSTDTQYF
TRBJ2-1,TRBV4-1,CASSQPGQGRATIF
TRBJ2-3,TRBV7-2,CASSLGLHTDTQYF
TRBJ2-3,TRBV12-3/TRBV12-4,CASSSRVGDRYGPYTQYF
TRBJ2-2,TRBV11-2,CASSLESGRAPGELFF
TRBJ2-1,TRBV3-1,CASSQEGLAGGIEQFF
TRBJ1-5,TRBV20-1,CSAEYRGGGNQPQHF
TRBJ1-5,TRBV4-1,CASSQDGGNQPQHF
TRBJ2-1,TRBV20-1,CRPSGLAGNNEQFF
TRBJ1-2,TRBV28,CASSLIPGTGSGYTF
TRBJ2-5,TRBV12-3/TRBV12-4,CASSLSSGGGGETQYF
TRBJ1-4,TRBV5-1,CASSSRTPSNEKLFF
TRBJ2-3,TRBV29-1,CSVDFRTDTQYF
TRBJ2-7,TRBV28,CASTPYSSASGSQSEQYF
TRBJ2-6,TRBV7-9,CASSSALRPGANVLTF
TRBJ1-1,TRBV7-9,CASSLFTAKAFF
TRBJ2-5,TRBV2,CASSEEDRDRGETQYF
TRBJ2-5,TRBV12-3/TRBV12-4,CASSLKQGSSLETQYF
TRBJ2-1,TRBV6-1,CASTIRGTSGPGDEQFF
TRBJ2-1,TRBV12-3/TRBV12-4,CASSPVGGSYNEQFF
TRBJ2-5,TRBV12-3/TRBV12-4,CASSTLLAGGQETQYF
TRBJ2-1,TRBV20-1,CSANPWGGSNEQFF
TRBJ2-5,TRBV7-9,CASSLAVGARETQYF
TRBJ2-5,TRBV12-3/TRBV12-4,CASSLYLAGGRGETQYF